These 22 T cell receptor beta chains share one sample of origin, sequenced in a study of blood T cell repertoires in COVID-19. This table comes from immunoSEQ multiplex PCR, and its TCRdb copy is limited to in-frame clones, with some not included. The top ten hold roughly 7.4% of the sample, which has 500,000 to 600,000 clones, 85% to 90% seen once. Specimen: peripheral blood. The receptors come from a woman aged 45-60 years with COVID-19, enrolled during active disease.

The gene calls are TRBV6-5 and TRBJ1-4; TRBD1 aligns across 9 bases. CDR3 length: 14 amino acids. Looked up from germline, CDR1 is MNHEY and CDR2 is SVGAGI. The junction had 9 bases not matched to a gene; V was cut back by 7 bases and J by 9 bases. The CDR3 coding sequence is TGTGCCAGCAAGCCGGGACAGGGAATAAAAAAACTGTTTTTT. Its translation is CASKPGQGIKKLFF.

This chain joins TRBV6-2 or TRBV6-3 and TRBJ2-1, with 12 bases matching TRBD1. The CDR3 is 15 residues long. Unmatched junction bases numbered 5, after V lost 4 bases and J lost 7 bases. CDR1 and CDR2 from the germline V gene are MNHEY and SVGEGT. In DNA form, the CDR3 reads TGTGCCAGCAGTTTGGGGACAGGGGGCTGGAATGAGCAGTTCTTC. Protein product: CASSLGTGGWNEQFF.

Only a few counts were recorded for this clone. This chain links TRBV5-6 with TRBJ2-7, with D tentatively TRBD1 (6 bases). This CDR3 contains 13 residues. Trimming pared 0 bases from V and 3 bases from J, leaving 7 bases between. In germline, CDR1 is SGHDT, CDR2 YYEEEE. For the CDR3, the DNA is TGTGCCAGCAGCTTGGGGACAGTCTACGAGCAGTACTTC. Translation: CASSLGTVYEQYF. The variable domain in full, completed from reference TRBV5-6 and TRBJ2-7, reads DAGVTQSPTHLIKTRGQQVTLRCSPKSGHDTVSWYQQALGQGPQFIFQYYEEEERQRGNFPDRFSGHQFPNYSSELNVNALLLGDSALYLCASSLGTVYEQYFGPGTRLTVT.

The chain recombines TRBV2 with TRBJ2-3, with TRBD2 matching 7 bases. CDR3 length: 15 residues. Germline V gives CDR1 SNHLY, CDR2 FYNNEI. V dropped 1 base and J dropped 1; count of bases not matched to a gene: 2. For the CDR3, the DNA is TGTGCCAGCAGTGAAGAGGCGGGGGGCACAGATACGCAGTATTTT. Amino acid sequence: CASSEEAGGTDTQYF.

J is TRBJ2-2 and V is TRBV5-1, with 8 bases fitting TRBD2. Germline lookup yields CDR1 SGHRS and CDR2 YFSETQ. With V trimmed by 5 bases and J by 3 bases, 6 bases remained unmatched. CDR3 length: 15 residues. The DNA of the CDR3 is TGCGCCAGCAGTCTTAGCGGGGTGGACACCGGGGAGCTGTTTTTT. It yields the protein CASSLSGVDTGELFF.

The chain has TRBV5-6 and TRBJ2-3; D uncertain. CDR1 is SGHDT and CDR2 is YYEEEE in the germline V gene. Trimming removed 0 bases from V and 4 bases from J, with 9 bases in between. The CDR3 runs to 14 residues. This chain's CDR3 is CASSLVFPSDTQYF. The CDR3 bases are TGTGCCAGCAGCTTGGTCTTCCCCTCAGATACGCAGTATTTT.

The V call is TRBV3-1 (or the pseudogene TRBV3-2), the J call TRBJ1-4; D is possibly TRBD1 (5 bases). Trimming removed 6 bases at V and 2 bases at J, with 10 bases between. CDR1 is LGHDT, CDR2 YNNKEL, per germline (reference sequence). The CDR3 is 14 residues long. The DNA of the CDR3 is TGTGCCAGCAGTCTTCGGGGGACTAATGAAAAACTGTTTTTT. Protein: CASSLRGTNEKLFF.

The rearrangement links TRBV9 to TRBJ1-1; 7 bases fit TRBD1. Trimming at V came to 2 bases and at J to 5 bases, leaving 6 bases not matched to a gene. From germline, CDR1 is SGDLS and CDR2 YYNGEE. The CDR3 sequence is 14 residues long. CDR3 DNA sequence: TGTGCCAGCAGCGTGTTAACAGGGGTGACTGAAGCTTTCTTT. Translated, it gives CASSVLTGVTEAFF.

This clone was detected a few times. V is TRBV27 and J is TRBJ1-2, with 8 bases lining up with TRBD1. Germline V CDR1 and CDR2: MNHEY, SMNVEV (reference sequence). The CDR3 has 14 residues. J was trimmed by 4 bases and V by 3 bases; bases with no gene match: 4. CDR3: CASSFGQGAYGYTF. In DNA, the CDR3 is TGTGCCAGCAGTTTCGGGCAGGGGGCCTATGGCTACACCTTC.

The table lists this clone with a count of one. V and J are TRBV7-2 and TRBJ1-2, with D possibly matching TRBD1 (5 bases). This CDR3 is built from 16 residues. V shed 5 bases and J shed 7 bases, with 23 bases lying between them. The germline V gene encodes CDR1 SGHTA and CDR2 FQGNSA. This CDR3 reads CASSKMSGGRASGYTF. Written as DNA, the CDR3 is TGTGCCAGCAGCAAGATGTCGGGGGGACGAGCCAGTGGCTACACCTTC.

This rearrangement joins TRBV30 to TRBJ2-2; D uncertain. From germline, CDR1 is GTSNPN and CDR2 SVGIG (reference sequence). The V end lost 4 bases, the J end lost 2 bases, and 5 bases lay between the germline ends. The CDR3 runs to 12 residues. The DNA for the CDR3 is TGTGCCTGGACGAGTAACACCGGGGAGCTGTTTTTT. The encoded protein is CAWTSNTGELFF.

The table lists this clone with a count of one. This chain joins TRBV27 and TRBJ1-2; D is undetermined. Germline CDR1 is MNHEY and CDR2 is SMNVEV (reference sequence). Trimming cost V 4 bases and J 4 bases, with 7 bases left between them. There are 12 residues in the CDR3. This CDR3 reads CASSYSGYGYTF. The CDR3 nucleotides read TGTGCCAGCAGTTACAGCGGCTATGGCTACACCTTC.

The V call is TRBV6-5, the J call TRBJ1-2; the match to TRBD1 covers 10 bases. The CDR3 runs 14 residues. CDR1 is MNHEY, CDR2 SVGAGI, per germline. Trimming removed 4 bases from V and 7 bases from J; junction bases left unmatched: 6. Here the CDR3 DNA reads TGTGCCAGCAGTTCGACAGGGGGCGCGAGTGGCTACACCTTC. This codes for CASSSTGGASGYTF.

The chain joins TRBV6-5 to TRBJ1-5, with D uncertain. CDR3 length: 14 amino acids. Germline V CDR1 and CDR2: MNHEY, SVGAGI. The V end was cut by 0 bases, the J end by 3 bases, with 6 bases between. The chain's CDR3 is CASSYSRFNQPQHF. For the CDR3, the DNA is TGTGCCAGCAGTTACTCGCGGTTCAATCAGCCCCAGCATTTT.

This rearrangement joins TRBV6-6 to TRBJ1-1; D not resolved. CDR1 MNHNY and CDR2 SVGAGI come from the germline V gene (reference sequence). The CDR3 sequence is 14 residues long. Trimming removed 0 bases from V and 6 bases from J, with 11 bases in between. Written as DNA, the CDR3 is TGTGCCAGCAGTTACTCGACCGGGATGGCTGAAGCTTTCTTT. Its protein product is CASSYSTGMAEAFF.

This chain links TRBV27 with TRBJ1-1; D perhaps matches TRBD1 (5 bases). V was shortened by 8 bases and J by 0 bases, with 16 bases between the two germline ends. Germline values: CDR1 MNHEY, CDR2 SMNVEV (reference sequence). The CDR3 totals 15 residues. The CDR3 DNA is TGTGCCAGCCTTTCTTTGGGGGGTTTGAACACTGAAGCTTTCTTT. This translates into CASLSLGGLNTEAFF.

This rearrangement joins TRBV5-6 to TRBJ1-1, with 10 bases fitting TRBD1. CDR1 is SGHDT, CDR2 YYEEEE, per germline. The CDR3 spans 15 residues. Germline trimming cut 3 bases from V and 3 bases from J; bases unmatched to any gene: 5. CDR3 nucleotides: TGTGCCAGCAGCTGGTCGGGACAGGGGTACACTGAAGCTTTCTTT. Its protein is CASSWSGQGYTEAFF.

The rearrangement links TRBV4-1 to TRBJ2-1; 8 nucleotides line up with TRBD2. The CDR3 sequence is 16 residues long. Trimming at V came to 6 bases and at J to 3 bases, leaving 10 bases not matched to a gene. Germline V lookup: CDR1 MGHRA, CDR2 YSYEKL. This CDR3 is CASSSGGPPIYNEQFF. The CDR3 DNA follows: TGCGCCAGCAGTTCGGGGGGGCCGCCGATCTACAATGAGCAGTTCTTC.

The chain carries TRBV29-1 and TRBJ1-1; 9 bases are shared with TRBD1. The CDR3 totals 13 residues. CDR1 and CDR2 from the germline V gene are SQVTM and ANQGSEA. The CDR3 region has the DNA TGCAGTGCTAAGACAGGGGGGAACACTGAAGCTTTCTTT. Amino acid sequence: CSAKTGGNTEAFF.

The chain recombines TRBV2 with TRBJ1-1; no clear D. V lost 5 bases and J lost 6, with 7 bases in between. CDR3 length equals 11 residues. CDR1 and CDR2 (germline): SNHLY, FYNNEI. CDR3 residues: CASSRTPEAFF. In DNA, the CDR3 is TGTGCCAGCAGTCGGACTCCTGAAGCTTTCTTT.

The chain couples TRBV2 to TRBJ2-3; 9 nucleotides agree with TRBD1. V lost 5 bases and J lost 5; bases outside the gene matches: 5. This CDR3 comprises 14 residues. CDR1 is SNHLY and CDR2 is FYNNEI in the germline V gene. The CDR3 DNA sequence: TGTGCCAGCAGTCAGGACAGGGGATTAGATACGCAGTATTTT. Translating it yields CASSQDRGLDTQYF.

The rearrangement uses TRBV5-1 and TRBJ2-1; D is possibly TRBD1 (5 bases). Germline V gives CDR1 SGHRS, CDR2 YFSETQ. The CDR3 consists of 15 residues. V shed 4 bases and J shed 0 bases, with 11 bases lying between them. CDR3 residues: CASSIGQASYNEQFF. CDR3 nucleotides: TGCGCCAGCAGCATAGGACAAGCCTCCTACAATGAGCAGTTCTTC.